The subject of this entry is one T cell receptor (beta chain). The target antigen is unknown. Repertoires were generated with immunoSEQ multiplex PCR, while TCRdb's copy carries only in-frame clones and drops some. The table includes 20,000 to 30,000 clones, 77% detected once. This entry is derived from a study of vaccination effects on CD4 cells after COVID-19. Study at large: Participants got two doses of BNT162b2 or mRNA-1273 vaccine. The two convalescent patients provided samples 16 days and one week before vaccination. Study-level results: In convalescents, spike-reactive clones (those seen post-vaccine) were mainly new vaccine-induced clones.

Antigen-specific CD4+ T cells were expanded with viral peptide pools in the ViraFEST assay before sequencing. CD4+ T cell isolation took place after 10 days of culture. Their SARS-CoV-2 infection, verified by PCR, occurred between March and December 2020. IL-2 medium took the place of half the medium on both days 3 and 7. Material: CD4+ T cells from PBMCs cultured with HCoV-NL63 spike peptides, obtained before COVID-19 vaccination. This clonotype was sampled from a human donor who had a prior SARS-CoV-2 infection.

The CDR3 DNA follows: TGTGCCAGCAGCCAAGGGACTAGCGGGAGCGAGCAGTTCTTC. As protein: CASSQGTSGSEQFF. This chain connects TRBV7-3 to TRBJ2-1; 14 bases line up with TRBD2. Germline V gene data show CDR1 as SGHTA and CDR2 as FQGTGA. The CDR3 extends over 14 amino acids. The trim removed 5 bases at V and 10 bases at J, leaving 4 bases unmatched.